A selection of T cell receptor beta chains follows, all from one sample in a study of blood T cell repertoires in COVID-19. The protocol was immunoSEQ multiplex PCR, while the TCRdb copy is restricted to in-frame clones and leaves out a portion. Seen here are approximately 82,000 clones, 80% to 90% observed once, and the top ten hold about 18%. Sequenced sample: peripheral blood. These receptors originate from a woman in her fifties or sixties with acute or convalescent COVID-19. Each CDR3 is given with its conserved first and last residue. The D gene is left open where the match is weak. Part of the rows lack a size; the others show once, few, many or a class for expanded clones.

cdr3_nt: TGTGCCAGTAGTAGGCTAGCAATGAGTCTCAATGAGCAGTTCTTC
cdr3_aa: CASSRLAMSLNEQFF
d_call: .
v_call: TRBV19
clone_size: .
j_call: TRBJ2-1

cdr3_nt: TGTGCCAGTAGTATGTATGCAGCGGGCTTCTCCTACAATGAGCAGTTCTTC
cdr3_aa: CASSMYAAGFSYNEQFF
d_call: .
v_call: TRBV19
clone_size: .
j_call: TRBJ2-1

cdr3_nt: TGTGCCAGTACAGGGGGTGGAGGGTTTAATGAAAAACTGTTTTTT
cdr3_aa: CASTGGGGFNEKLFF
d_call: TRBD1
v_call: TRBV19
clone_size: .
j_call: TRBJ1-4

cdr3_nt: TGTGCCAGCAGCCAACTAGCGGGGCCTGGGAGTGAGCAGTTCTTC
cdr3_aa: CASSQLAGPGSEQFF
d_call: TRBD2
v_call: TRBV4-2
clone_size: .
j_call: TRBJ2-1

cdr3_nt: TGTGCCAGCGCCTCTCCAGTTAGTCCCCCTCACTACACAGATACGCAGTATTTT
cdr3_aa: CASASPVSPPHYTDTQYF
d_call: .
v_call: TRBV7-9
clone_size: .
j_call: TRBJ2-3

cdr3_nt: TGTGCCAGTAGTATAGGACAGAGAAATCATTCACCCCTCCACTTT
cdr3_aa: CASSIGQRNHSPLHF
d_call: .
v_call: TRBV19
clone_size: .
j_call: TRBJ1-6

cdr3_nt: TGTGCCAGCAGAGGACAGGGTTTTTCCTACGAGCAGTACTTC
cdr3_aa: CASRGQGFSYEQYF
d_call: TRBD1
v_call: TRBV2
clone_size: .
j_call: TRBJ2-7

cdr3_nt: TGTGCCAGCAGATCTACAGGGGTTAGCAATCAGCCCCAGCATTTT
cdr3_aa: CASRSTGVSNQPQHF
d_call: TRBD1
v_call: TRBV7-2
clone_size: .
j_call: TRBJ1-5

cdr3_nt: TGCGCCAGCAGCTTGGGGTTGGGGGGGTCCCACATGAACACTGAAGCTTTCTTT
cdr3_aa: CASSLGLGGSHMNTEAFF
d_call: .
v_call: TRBV5-1
clone_size: .
j_call: TRBJ1-1

cdr3_nt: TGTGCCTGGAGTGGCGCTTTACATCAGCCCCAGCATTTT
cdr3_aa: CAWSGALHQPQHF
d_call: .
v_call: TRBV30
clone_size: once
j_call: TRBJ1-5

cdr3_nt: TGTGCCAGCAGTAAGGGACAGGGGATGGGCTACGAGCAGTACTTC
cdr3_aa: CASSKGQGMGYEQYF
d_call: TRBD1
v_call: TRBV27
clone_size: .
j_call: TRBJ2-7

cdr3_nt: TGTGCCAGCAGCCGGGACACAGATACGCAGTATTTT
cdr3_aa: CASSRDTDTQYF
d_call: .
v_call: TRBV7-3
clone_size: .
j_call: TRBJ2-3

cdr3_nt: TGTGCCAGCAGCCTTTTCGGACTAGCGGGAGGATCGCAGCAGTACTTC
cdr3_aa: CASSLFGLAGGSQQYF
d_call: TRBD2
v_call: TRBV5-5
clone_size: .
j_call: TRBJ2-7

cdr3_nt: TGTGCCAGCAGCTCCCCCCCCAGAACGGGATTCCTTAACTATGGCTACACCTTC
cdr3_aa: CASSSPPRTGFLNYGYTF
d_call: .
v_call: TRBV7-9
clone_size: few
j_call: TRBJ1-2

cdr3_nt: TGTGCCAGCAGCGGGGGGGTGCGTAATGGCAATCAGCCCCAGCATTTT
cdr3_aa: CASSGGVRNGNQPQHF
d_call: .
v_call: TRBV7-9
clone_size: .
j_call: TRBJ1-5

cdr3_nt: TGTGCCAGCAGCTTAGTCCAGGGGGCAGCCTACGAGCAGTACTTC
cdr3_aa: CASSLVQGAAYEQYF
d_call: TRBD1
v_call: TRBV11-3
clone_size: .
j_call: TRBJ2-7

cdr3_nt: TGTGCCAGCAGCTTAGGGACATCCTATGGCTACACCTTC
cdr3_aa: CASSLGTSYGYTF
d_call: .
v_call: TRBV7-2
clone_size: .
j_call: TRBJ1-2

cdr3_nt: TGTGCCAGCCGGGATCTGAACACTGAAGCTTTCTTT
cdr3_aa: CASRDLNTEAFF
d_call: .
v_call: TRBV19
clone_size: .
j_call: TRBJ1-1

cdr3_nt: TGTGCCAGTAGGAAAACGGACAGGGATCGGCAGTACTTC
cdr3_aa: CASRKTDRDRQYF
d_call: TRBD1
v_call: TRBV19
clone_size: .
j_call: TRBJ2-7

cdr3_nt: TGTGCCAGCAGCTTTAGTGGCAGGGGAAGCACAGATACGCAGTATTTT
cdr3_aa: CASSFSGRGSTDTQYF
d_call: .
v_call: TRBV7-3
clone_size: .
j_call: TRBJ2-3

cdr3_nt: TGTGCCAGCAGCCTAGACAGGGGCGAGCAGTACTTC
cdr3_aa: CASSLDRGEQYF
d_call: TRBD1
v_call: TRBV11-2
clone_size: few
j_call: TRBJ2-7

cdr3_nt: TGTGCCAGCAATCTACTAGCAACTCAAGAGACCCAGTACTTC
cdr3_aa: CASNLLATQETQYF
d_call: .
v_call: TRBV6-5
clone_size: .
j_call: TRBJ2-5

cdr3_nt: TGTGCCAGCAGTGCTTTAACGGGAGGCGGGGAGCTGTTTTTT
cdr3_aa: CASSALTGGGELFF
d_call: TRBD2
v_call: TRBV25-1
clone_size: .
j_call: TRBJ2-2

cdr3_nt: TGTGCCAGCAGTGAACAAGCTCCCCAGCATTTT
cdr3_aa: CASSEQAPQHF
d_call: .
v_call: TRBV2
clone_size: .
j_call: TRBJ1-5

cdr3_nt: TGTGCCAGCAGCTTCCCCCCGGGACAGACTGTTCAGGATGGCTACACCTTC
cdr3_aa: CASSFPPGQTVQDGYTF
d_call: TRBD1
v_call: TRBV7-9
clone_size: .
j_call: TRBJ1-2

cdr3_nt: TGTGCCAGCACTCGACAGGGGACTGAAGCTTTCTTT
cdr3_aa: CASTRQGTEAFF
d_call: TRBD1
v_call: TRBV6-5
clone_size: .
j_call: TRBJ1-1

cdr3_nt: TGTGCCAGCAGCTTACGTGGGGCGACTGAAGCTTTCTTT
cdr3_aa: CASSLRGATEAFF
d_call: .
v_call: TRBV7-2
clone_size: .
j_call: TRBJ1-1

cdr3_nt: TGTGCCTGGAGTGGAACAGGGGGCTTCTCTAATGAAAAACTGTTTTTT
cdr3_aa: CAWSGTGGFSNEKLFF
d_call: TRBD1
v_call: TRBV30
clone_size: .
j_call: TRBJ1-4

cdr3_nt: TGTGCCAGCAGCTTGGGTCGGGAATGGTCTGGAAACACCATATATTTT
cdr3_aa: CASSLGREWSGNTIYF
d_call: .
v_call: TRBV5-6
clone_size: .
j_call: TRBJ1-3

cdr3_nt: TGTGCCAGCAGTTTCTACACAGCTGAAGCTTTCTTT
cdr3_aa: CASSFYTAEAFF
d_call: .
v_call: TRBV12-3/TRBV12-4
clone_size: .
j_call: TRBJ1-1

cdr3_nt: TGTGCCAGCAGCCCAGTCGGCGGGTTCTACAATGAGCAGTTCTTC
cdr3_aa: CASSPVGGFYNEQFF
d_call: .
v_call: TRBV7-2
clone_size: .
j_call: TRBJ2-1

cdr3_nt: TGTGCCAGCAGCCAAGTTTGGGGGCGGGACAGGGTTGATTCACCCCTCCACTTT
cdr3_aa: CASSQVWGRDRVDSPLHF
d_call: TRBD1
v_call: TRBV3-1/TRBV3-2
clone_size: few
j_call: TRBJ1-6

cdr3_nt: TGTGCCAGCAGCAAAGTAAGGGACAGGTTCTACGAGCAGTACTTC
cdr3_aa: CASSKVRDRFYEQYF
d_call: .
v_call: TRBV21-1
clone_size: .
j_call: TRBJ2-7

cdr3_nt: TGCGCCTCCCTGCAGCGACCCTCCTACGAGCAGTACTTC
cdr3_aa: CASLQRPSYEQYF
d_call: .
v_call: TRBV4-1
clone_size: few
j_call: TRBJ2-7

cdr3_nt: TGTGCCAGCAGGTCTACCGGGACAGGGGGCTTCGAGCAGTACTTC
cdr3_aa: CASRSTGTGGFEQYF
d_call: TRBD1
v_call: TRBV6-5
clone_size: .
j_call: TRBJ2-7

cdr3_nt: TGTGCCAGCAGTGAAGTAACAGCCCAAGAGACCCAGTACTTC
cdr3_aa: CASSEVTAQETQYF
d_call: .
v_call: TRBV6-1
clone_size: once
j_call: TRBJ2-5

cdr3_nt: TGTGCCAGCAGCTTCCAGGGGGCGAACACTGAAGCTTTCTTT
cdr3_aa: CASSFQGANTEAFF
d_call: TRBD1
v_call: TRBV5-5
clone_size: .
j_call: TRBJ1-1

cdr3_nt: TGTGCCAGCAGTCCTAACAGCGGGACCATATATTTT
cdr3_aa: CASSPNSGTIYF
d_call: .
v_call: TRBV7-8
clone_size: .
j_call: TRBJ1-3

cdr3_nt: TGTGCCAGCAGCTTAGCGATGGGGGGGGCTGGAAACACCATATATTTT
cdr3_aa: CASSLAMGGAGNTIYF
d_call: .
v_call: TRBV7-8
clone_size: .
j_call: TRBJ1-3

cdr3_nt: TGTGCCAGCACTAAAGACGGGTATGGCTACACCTTC
cdr3_aa: CASTKDGYGYTF
d_call: .
v_call: TRBV28
clone_size: .
j_call: TRBJ1-2

cdr3_nt: TGTGCCAGCAGTGCCCTAGCGGGACGCAATGAGCAGTTCTTC
cdr3_aa: CASSALAGRNEQFF
d_call: TRBD2
v_call: TRBV2
clone_size: .
j_call: TRBJ2-1

cdr3_nt: TGTGCCAGCAGCCTTGATACGTCTAGCGGGACTGAAGCTTTCTTT
cdr3_aa: CASSLDTSSGTEAFF
d_call: .
v_call: TRBV5-4
clone_size: once
j_call: TRBJ1-1

cdr3_nt: TGTGCCAGCAGCTTGGAGAGGGGGCGGTATAATGAAAAACTGTTTTTT
cdr3_aa: CASSLERGRYNEKLFF
d_call: TRBD1
v_call: TRBV5-6
clone_size: .
j_call: TRBJ1-4

cdr3_nt: TGTGCCAGTAGTATTTCGGGGTCTGGAAACACCATATATTTT
cdr3_aa: CASSISGSGNTIYF
d_call: .
v_call: TRBV19
clone_size: few
j_call: TRBJ1-3

cdr3_nt: TGTGCCTGTTCGGAGGCGGGGATGAGTGAGCAGTTCTTC
cdr3_aa: CACSEAGMSEQFF
d_call: .
v_call: TRBV30
clone_size: .
j_call: TRBJ2-1